The rows below give T cell receptor beta chains drawn from one sample of a study of blood T cells in healthy people across ages. TCRdb reprocessed the 5' RACE reads via MiXCR and lists one record per CDR3 protein. This sample has over 1.5 million distinct CDR3 sequences, with around half found just once. Input material: blood. The receptors were gathered from a woman between 40 and 50 years old in good health. CDR3s include the opening cysteine and the closing phenylalanine or tryptophan. D genes are given only for firm matches. Rows may omit the clone size; those that give it use once, few, many or a size class.

>NA|TRBD1|TRBV5-1|TRBJ1-1
TGCGCCAGCACTCTGAAGGACAGGGGGAACACTGAAGCTTTCTTT
CASTLKDRGNTEAFF
>NA|TRBD1|TRBV20-1|TRBJ2-7
TGCAGTGCTAGTAATACAGGGGGACGTTACAATGAGCAGTACTTC
CSASNTGGRYNEQYF
>NA|NA|TRBV6-6|TRBJ2-7
TGTGCCAGCAGTTATGGGGGGGGCGTCTCCCACGAGCAGTACTTC
CASSYGGGVSHEQYF
>NA|NA|TRBV6-2/TRBV6-3|TRBJ2-4
TGTGCCAGCAGTTGGGAGACAGGAGTTCAAGCCAAAAACATTCAGTACTTC
CASSWETGVQAKNIQYF
>NA|NA|TRBV27|TRBJ2-4
TGTGCCAGCAGCGGCCCGGCCGGGAACATTCAGTACTTC
CASSGPAGNIQYF
>NA|TRBD2|TRBV6-5|TRBJ2-5
TGTGCCAGCAGTTACCAGGGACTAGTCTTCAATGAGCAGTACTTC
CASSYQGLVFNEQYF
>NA|NA|TRBV27|TRBJ1-2
TGTGCCAGCAGTTTATATTCGGACGGGAACTATGGCTACACCTTC
CASSLYSDGNYGYTF
>few|TRBD2|TRBV12-3/TRBV12-4|TRBJ2-3
TGTGCCAGCAGTAAATGGGGGGGTCGGAGTAGGACAGATACGCAGTATTTT
CASSKWGGRSRTDTQYF
>NA|NA|TRBV7-3|TRBJ2-6
TGTGCCAGCAGCCCCCATCGGACGCAAAGTTACAACGTCCTGACTTTC
CASSPHRTQSYNVLTF
>NA|TRBD2|TRBV3-1|TRBJ2-5
TGTGCCAGCAGCCAAGGCCTAGCGGGGGAGTACCAAGAGACCCAGTACTTC
CASSQGLAGEYQETQYF
>NA|NA|TRBV29-1|TRBJ2-5
TGCAGCGTTAGACTAGAGACCCAGTACTTC
CSVRLETQYF
>NA|TRBD1|TRBV6-2/TRBV6-3|TRBJ1-1
TGTGCCAGCAGGCCCACCGGGACAGGCGTCGGTGAAGCTTTCTTT
CASRPTGTGVGEAFF
>few|NA|TRBV20-1|TRBJ2-1
TGCAGTGCCGCGACTCGAACCTACAATGAGCAGTTCTTC
CSAATRTYNEQFF
>NA|NA|TRBV7-9|TRBJ2-5
TGTGCCAGCAGCTCATCGCCCGAGGAGACCCAGTACTTC
CASSSSPEETQYF
>many|NA|TRBV7-9|TRBJ2-1
TGTGCCAGCAGCTTAGGACTACCAGGCTACAATGAGCAGTTCTTC
CASSLGLPGYNEQFF
>NA|TRBD2|TRBV5-1|TRBJ2-7
TGCGCCAGCAGCCCCGGGGGGGGCGGCGAGCAGTACTTC
CASSPGGGGEQYF
>once|NA|TRBV7-2|TRBJ2-5
TGTGCCAGCAGCTTAGATCTGCAGGCCCGGGGGACCCAGTACTTC
CASSLDLQARGTQYF
>few|NA|TRBV15|TRBJ2-1
TGTGCCACCAGCAGAGAATCTGGAGGGCTTTCCTACAATGAGCAGTTCTTC
CATSRESGGLSYNEQFF
>NA|NA|TRBV20-1|TRBJ2-7
TGCAGTGCCATTTGGACAGCTACCTTACGGGAGCAGTACTTC
CSAIWTATLREQYF
>NA|TRBD2|TRBV6-1|TRBJ2-7
TGTGCCAGCAGTGACCCAACTAGCGGGGGCTACAATGAGCAGTACTTC
CASSDPTSGGYNEQYF
>NA|NA|TRBV12-3/TRBV12-4|TRBJ2-5
TGTGCCAGCAGTTTCCCGCGTGGAGGGGGGGTAGCCCAGTACTTC
CASSFPRGGGVAQYF
>NA|TRBD2|TRBV12-3/TRBV12-4|TRBJ2-3
TGTGCCAGCCTTCCTGCGCGGGGGGGCCTGACAGATACGCAGTATTTT
CASLPARGGLTDTQYF
>NA|NA|TRBV6-5|TRBJ2-3
TGTGCCAGCAGTCCTAAGTATACACAGTATTTT
CASSPKYTQYF
>NA|TRBD1|TRBV9|TRBJ1-4
TGTGCCAGCAGCGCACAACAGGGGGCCAGGACTAATGAAAAACTGTTTTTT
CASSAQQGARTNEKLFF
>NA|NA|TRBV5-5|TRBJ2-5
TGTGCCAGCAGCTTGATCGTGCTCCAAGAGACCCAGTACTTC
CASSLIVLQETQYF
>NA|TRBD1|TRBV5-1|TRBJ2-1
TGCGCCAGCAGCTTGGCGCAGGGGGTATATGAAGAGCAGTTCTTC
CASSLAQGVYEEQFF
>few|NA|TRBV4-3|TRBJ2-6
TGCGCCAGCAGCCCCAAACAGGGTCTGGGGGTGACCAACGTCCTGACTTTC
CASSPKQGLGVTNVLTF
>NA|TRBD1|TRBV28|TRBJ1-5
TGTGCCAGCAGTTCACCTGCCGGGACAGGGAACCAGCCCCAGCATTTT
CASSSPAGTGNQPQHF
>NA|NA|TRBV7-9|TRBJ2-3
TGTGCCGGCAGCTTACGACAGGCGTTCCCCACAGATACGCAGTATTTT
CAGSLRQAFPTDTQYF
>NA|NA|TRBV28|TRBJ1-2
TGTGCCAGCAGTTCCCCCGGGGGCGGAACCTATGGCTACACCTTC
CASSSPGGGTYGYTF
>few|NA|TRBV9|TRBJ2-3
TGTGCCAGCAGCGTAGTGGTGACAGATACGCAGTATTTT
CASSVVVTDTQYF
>few|TRBD1|TRBV12-3/TRBV12-4|TRBJ2-1
TGTGCCAGCAGGTCGACAGGGGGCTCGGATGAGCAGTTCTTC
CASRSTGGSDEQFF
>NA|NA|TRBV21-1|TRBJ2-5
TGTGCCAGCAGCATGAACACTAGCGGGGGGGAAGAGACCCAGTACTTC
CASSMNTSGGEETQYF
>few|TRBD1|TRBV6-5|TRBJ1-1
TGTGCCACAAAACAGGGGGAAGCTTTCTTT
CATKQGEAFF
>many|NA|TRBV12-3/TRBV12-4|TRBJ2-7
TGTGCCAGCAGTTTAGGCGGGACAACCCCCTACGAGCAGTACTTC
CASSLGGTTPYEQYF
>few|TRBD2|TRBV7-2|TRBJ2-5
TGTGCCAGCAGCTTAGGGCAGGCGGGGGGGCTTGAGACCCAGTACTTC
CASSLGQAGGLETQYF
>NA|TRBD1|TRBV6-2/TRBV6-3|TRBJ2-3
TGTGCCAGCAGTAAGGGGACAGGTGATACGCAGTATTTT
CASSKGTGDTQYF
>NA|TRBD2|TRBV7-7|TRBJ2-7
TGTGCTACGGGGGAGGGGCTGACGCCCCAGTACTTC
CATGEGLTPQYF
>NA|NA|TRBV6-1|TRBJ2-7
TGTGCCAGCATAAAAAACAGCCCCTACGAGCAGTACTTC
CASIKNSPYEQYF
>NA|TRBD2|TRBV6-1|TRBJ2-5
TGTGCCAGCAGTGAATCGCGCGGGGGTCAAGAGACCCAGTACTTC
CASSESRGGQETQYF
>few|NA|TRBV12-3/TRBV12-4|TRBJ2-6
TGTGCCAGCAGTTCCCCCCATAAGGGCTCTGGGGCCAACGTCCTGACTTTC
CASSSPHKGSGANVLTF
>NA|TRBD2|TRBV5-1|TRBJ2-3
TGCGCCAGCAGCGGGGGACTAGCGCTAAGCACAGATACGCAGTATTTT
CASSGGLALSTDTQYF